These 19 T cell receptor beta chains originate from one sample sequenced in a study of blood T cells in healthy people across ages. Primers used in a second PCR of roughly 7 to 12 cycles were a sample-barcoded 5' primer and a J-beta primer mix. TCRdb ran MiXCR on the 5' RACE reads and lists one entry per CDR3 protein. The data contain around 1,600,000 distinct CDR3 sequences, under 55% of them singletons. The material sequenced was blood. These receptors all stem from a woman under 30 in good health.

The rearrangement links TRBV30 to TRBJ2-5, with 8 bases that match TRBD2. Near its end, the DNA agrees better with TRBJ2-7, so the J call may be wrong. Germline lookup yields CDR1 GTSNPN and CDR2 SVGIG (reference sequence). The CDR3 sequence is 15 residues long. CDR3 nucleotide sequence: TGTGCCTGGAGTGGGGGTCTAGCGGGCTCCTACGAGCAGTACTTC. Translated: CAWSGGLAGSYEQYF.

The CDR3 nucleotides read TGCAGCGTCATAGCGGGAGTTCACACCGGGGAGCTGTTTTTT. The encoded protein is CSVIAGVHTGELFF. This rearrangement joins TRBV29-1 to TRBJ2-2, with TRBD2 matching over 9 bases. After removal of 6 bases from V and 3 bases from J, the junction contained 5 bases not matched to a gene. Germline CDR1 SQVTM, CDR2 ANQGSEA. The CDR3 loop spans 14 amino acids.

The genes are TRBV9 and TRBJ2-6; D not resolved. This CDR3 spans 17 amino acids. From germline, CDR1 is SGDLS and CDR2 YYNGEE. With 4 bases removed from V and 4 bases from J, the gap between germline ends came to 18 bases. CDR3 sequence reads: CASSPHLIGAGANVLTF. In nucleotides, the CDR3 is TGTGCCAGCAGCCCTCACCTTATAGGTGCGGGGGCCAACGTCCTGACTTTC.

V gene TRBV5-1 combines with J gene TRBJ2-3; D is uncertain. This CDR3 contains 14 residues. Between the trimmed V and J ends, which lost 0 bases and 4 bases, there was a span of 9 bases. Germline V gives CDR1 SGHRS, CDR2 YFSETQ. In nucleotides, the CDR3 is TGCGCCAGCAGCTTGGTAACAGTCGCAGATACGCAGTATTTT. It translates to CASSLVTVADTQYF.

The rearrangement joins TRBV11-2 to TRBJ2-5, with no clear D. The CDR3 covers 15 residues. V shed 1 base and J shed 10 bases, with 19 bases lying between them. Germline V CDR1 and CDR2: SGHAT, FQNNGV. The chain's CDR3 is CASSLGKTPGFDQYF. CDR3 nucleotide sequence: TGTGCCAGCAGCTTAGGGAAAACTCCCGGATTCGACCAGTACTTC. The whole variable domain, remainder taken from reference TRBV11-2 and TRBJ2-5, is EAGVAQSPRYKIIEKRQSVAFWCNPISGHATLYWYQQILGQGPKLLIQFQNNGVVDDSQLPKDRFSAERLKGVDSTLKIQPAKLEDSAVYLCASSLGKTPGFDQYFGPGTRLLVL.

The chain joins TRBV27 to TRBJ1-5; 7 bases match TRBD1. This CDR3 has 15 residues. From germline, CDR1 is MNHEY and CDR2 SMNVEV (reference sequence). After removal of 5 bases from V and 2 bases from J, the junction contained 6 bases not matched to a gene. The CDR3 protein is CASSVDGQGNQPQHF. In nucleotides, the CDR3 is TGTGCCAGCAGTGTAGATGGACAGGGCAATCAGCCCCAGCATTTT.

The genes are TRBV28 and TRBJ2-1; D is possibly TRBD1 or TRBD2 (5 bases each). Germline-derived CDR1 and CDR2 are MDHEN and SYDVKM. The CDR3 length is 16 residues. Trimming shortened V by 5 bases and J by 6 bases, and 20 bases separated the two germline ends. The CDR3 nucleotides are TGTGCCAGCAGTCCCGCCGGGACCAAGGGCCCCAATGAGCAGTTCTTC. Translated, it gives CASSPAGTKGPNEQFF.

The V gene is TRBV10-3, the J gene TRBJ2-4; no clear D. The DNA end lines up better with TRBJ2-7; the J call may be wrong. This CDR3 contains 13 residues. The germline CDR1 and CDR2 sequences are ENHRY and SYGVKD. The CDR3 DNA sequence: TGTGCCATCAGTGCTGGCAGTCCCTACGAGCAGTACTTC. Protein product: CAISAGSPYEQYF.

The gene calls are TRBV29-1 and TRBJ2-1; D might be TRBD1 or TRBD2, each matching 6 bases. V lost 7 bases, J lost 5 bases, and 21 bases lay in between. Germline V CDR1 and CDR2: SQVTM, ANQGSEA. The CDR3 covers 15 residues. The DNA for the CDR3 is TGCAGCGCGGTACAGGGTCGGGGGATACACAATGAGCAGTTCTTC. Protein: CSAVQGRGIHNEQFF.

This clonotype occurred a few times. V gene TRBV6-6 combines with J gene TRBJ1-2, with D perhaps matching TRBD1 (5 bases). This CDR3 comprises 14 residues. Between the trimmed V and J ends, which lost 5 bases and 0 bases, there was a span of 10 bases. The V gene's germline CDR1 is MNHNY and CDR2 SVGAGI (reference sequence). Here the CDR3 reads CASSPTDPNYGYTF. The DNA of the CDR3 is TGTGCCAGCAGTCCGACAGACCCTAACTATGGCTACACCTTC.

The table lists this clonotype with a few counts. The chain carries TRBV3-1 and TRBJ2-3; 8 nucleotides line up with TRBD2. V gave up 6 bases and J gave up 0 bases; unmatched junction bases: 8. Germline V CDR1 and CDR2: LGHDT, YNNKEL (reference sequence). The CDR3 consists of 16 residues. CDR3 nucleotide sequence: TGTGCCAGCAGAAGCGGGGGAACCTACAGCACAGATACGCAGTATTTT. It translates to CASRSGGTYSTDTQYF.

The chain combines TRBV29-1 with TRBJ2-3; D assignment may be TRBD1 or TRBD2 (8 bases each). Germline V CDR1 and CDR2: SQVTM, ANQGSEA. This CDR3 region has 20 residues. Trimming stripped 5 bases from V and 2 bases from J, with 32 bases between. CDR3 nucleotides: TGCAGCGTTCGGGGGGGTAGGTGGGACAGGCGGGAGTTTGACACAGATACGCAGTATTTT. Its translation is CSVRGGRWDRREFDTDTQYF.

This clonotype was observed once. CDR3 nucleotides: TGTGCCAGCAGTGTTGTTCTGCCTGCCCCTACAGATACGCAGTATTTT. This translates into CASSVVLPAPTDTQYF. This rearrangement joins TRBV6-1 to TRBJ2-3, with no clear D. V was cut by 4 bases and J by 3 bases, with 17 bases left in between. Germline V lookup: CDR1 MNHNS, CDR2 SASEGT. This CDR3 is 16 amino acids long.

The chain links TRBV20-1 to TRBJ2-1; D is unresolved. Germline V gene lookup returns CDR1 DFQATT and CDR2 SNEGSKA (reference sequence). This CDR3 is built from 13 residues. The germline V and J ends were trimmed by 3 bases and 13 bases, with 19 bases remaining between them. DNA for the CDR3: TGCAGTGCTAGGCAACAGATCCAAGAGACCCAGTTCTTC. This encodes CSARQQIQETQFF.

There are many counts of this clonotype. Its ends do not fully match the called genes, so a read error is possible. V and J are TRBV5-1 and TRBJ2-7; 7 nucleotides agree with TRBD1. CDR3 length: 14 amino acids. CDR1 and CDR2 from the germline V gene are SGHRS and YFSETQ. The DNA of the CDR3 is TGTGCCAGCAGCTTAGAGGGGGCGTCCTACGAGCAGTACTTC. This translates into CASSLEGASYEQYF.

The chain couples TRBV7-9 to TRBJ2-1; 11 bases match TRBD2. V gave up 5 bases and J gave up 5 bases; unmatched junction bases: 8. From germline, CDR1 is SEHNR and CDR2 FQNEAQ (reference sequence). CDR3 length: 16 amino acids. CDR3 nucleotides: TGTGCCAGCAGCCGCCGGACTAGCGGGCCCAACAATGAGCAGTTCTTC. It is translated as CASSRRTSGPNNEQFF.

The rearrangement uses TRBV9 and TRBJ2-3; 9 nucleotides agree with TRBD2. CDR1 is SGDLS, CDR2 YYNGEE, per germline. This CDR3 has 16 amino acids. J gave up 4 bases and V 2 bases, and 8 bases lay outside the gene matches. In DNA, the CDR3 is TGTGCCAGCAGCGTTTATGGGGCGGGAGGGCCAGATACGCAGTATTTT. Amino acid sequence: CASSVYGAGGPDTQYF.

For the CDR3, the DNA is TGTGCCAGCAGCCAAGATAACCCGGGGACCTGGACAAGGGATACGCAGTATTTT. Translation gives CASSQDNPGTWTRDTQYF. The genes are TRBV14 and TRBJ2-3, with D possibly called TRBD1 or TRBD2 (5 bases each). This CDR3 comprises 18 residues. The germline V gene encodes CDR1 SGHDN and CDR2 FVKESK. V lost 0 bases, J lost 6 bases, and 22 bases lay in between.

This clonotype was seen just once. The chain joins TRBV5-1 to TRBJ2-5; 9 bases fit TRBD1. The junction had 7 bases not matched to a gene; V was cut back by 2 bases and J by 5 bases. The CDR3 is 15 residues long. CDR1 is SGHRS, CDR2 YFSETQ, per germline. The CDR3 is CASSLVQGAVETQYF. CDR3 DNA sequence: TGCGCCAGCAGCTTAGTACAGGGGGCCGTCGAGACCCAGTACTTC. The variable domain in full, with the rest retrieved from reference TRBV5-1 and TRBJ2-5, is KAGVTQTPRYLIKTRGQQVTLSCSPISGHRSVSWYQQTPGQGLQFLFEYFSETQRNKGNFPGRFSGRQFSNSRSEMNVSTLELGDSALYLCASSLVQGAVETQYFGPGTRLLVL.